Listed below are T cell receptor beta chains from one sample, sequenced in a study of vaccination effects on CD4 cells after COVID-19. No antigen has been identified for these receptors. Profiling relied on immunoSEQ multiplex PCR, and the TCRdb table lists in-frame clones only, not all of them. The sample includes more than 60,000 clones, 74% of them seen just once. This specimen consisted of CD4+ T cells from PBMCs cultured with HCoV-229E spike peptides, obtained after COVID-19 vaccination. These receptors all stem from a human donor who received a COVID-19 vaccine. Each CDR3 is given with its conserved first and last residue. The D gene is left open where the match is weak. Clone sizes are given selectively: once, few, many, or a class where the clone is expanded.

>TRBJ1-6|TRBV25-1|NA|NA
CASKFSDNSPLHF
TGTGCCAGCAAGTTTAGCGATAATTCACCCCTCCACTTT
>TRBJ1-2|TRBV6-5|NA|TRBD1
CASRQDRGPSYGYTF
TGTGCCAGCAGACAGGACAGGGGGCCGTCCTATGGCTACACCTTC
>TRBJ1-4|TRBV7-8|NA|NA
CASSSQGQEKLFF
TGTGCCAGCAGCTCACAGGGTCAAGAAAAACTGTTTTTT
>TRBJ1-4|TRBV9|NA|TRBD1
CASSAFGQGEKLFF
TGTGCCAGCAGCGCCTTCGGACAGGGCGAAAAACTGTTTTTT
>TRBJ2-3|TRBV12-3/TRBV12-4|NA|NA
CASSFWGQSIQYF
TGTGCCAGCAGTTTCTGGGGCCAGAGCATACAGTATTTT
>TRBJ2-5|TRBV12-3/TRBV12-4|NA|NA
CASRARVQETQYF
TGTGCCAGCAGGGCACGGGTACAGGAGACCCAGTACTTC
>TRBJ2-2|TRBV5-6|NA|TRBD1
CASSLEGGPTGELFF
TGTGCCAGCAGCTTGGAAGGGGGCCCGACCGGGGAGCTGTTTTTT
>TRBJ1-1|TRBV10-3|NA|NA
CAISPGHSLGTEAFF
TGTGCCATCAGTCCGGGACACTCTCTGGGCACTGAAGCTTTCTTT
>TRBJ1-2|TRBV5-1|once|NA
CASSLVGGYGYTF
TGCGCCAGCAGCTTGGTAGGGGGCTATGGCTACACCTTC
>TRBJ2-2|TRBV7-9|NA|NA
CASSLTRAVNTGELFF
TGTGCCAGCAGCTTGACGAGGGCCGTGAACACCGGGGAGCTGTTTTTT
>TRBJ1-1|TRBV15|once|NA
CATSRDQEGYSEAFF
TGTGCCACCAGCAGAGATCAGGAGGGCTACTCTGAAGCTTTCTTT
>TRBJ2-3|TRBV11-2|once|NA
CASRRAVDTQYF
TGTGCCAGCAGACGAGCGGTCGATACGCAGTATTTT
>TRBJ1-1|TRBV2|NA|NA
CASSPPGGTEAFF
TGTGCCAGCAGCCCCCCGGGGGGCACTGAAGCTTTCTTT
>TRBJ2-1|TRBV6-5|NA|TRBD2
CASSSWGGNNEQFF
TGTGCCAGCAGTAGTTGGGGGGGGAACAATGAGCAGTTCTTC
>TRBJ1-2|TRBV5-6|NA|NA
CASLGGGRGYTF
TGTGCCAGCCTCGGGGGTGGAAGGGGCTACACCTTC
>TRBJ1-1|TRBV5-1|NA|NA
CASSLAAVTEAFF
TGCGCCAGCAGCTTGGCGGCAGTCACTGAAGCTTTCTTT
>TRBJ2-3|TRBV7-2|NA|TRBD1
CASSPTSGTGVTDTQYF
TGTGCCAGCAGCCCAACCTCGGGGACAGGGGTCACAGATACGCAGTATTTT
>TRBJ1-5|TRBV4-1|few|NA
CASPPYYQPQHF
TGCGCCAGCCCGCCTTACTATCAGCCCCAGCATTTT
>TRBJ2-3|TRBV5-8|few|TRBD1
CASPNRGPTDTQYF
TGTGCCAGCCCCAACAGGGGGCCCACAGATACGCAGTATTTT
>TRBJ1-5|TRBV12-5|NA|NA
CASGLVGGVNQPQHF
TGTGCTAGTGGTTTGGTTGGGGGCGTCAATCAGCCCCAGCATTTT
>TRBJ2-1|TRBV7-2|NA|NA
CASSLELNEQFF
TGTGCCAGCAGCTTAGAACTCAATGAGCAGTTCTTC
>TRBJ2-2|TRBV7-3|NA|TRBD2
CASSPESSGGTGELFF
TGTGCCAGCAGCCCAGAGAGCAGCGGGGGGACCGGGGAGCTGTTTTTT
>TRBJ2-5|TRBV5-4|NA|NA
CASSLTGGNQETQYF
TGTGCCAGCAGTCTCACCGGGGGAAATCAAGAGACCCAGTACTTC
>TRBJ1-3|TRBV2|NA|NA
CASSDRTGGNTIYF
TGTGCCAGCAGTGATCGGACGGGTGGAAACACCATATATTTT
>TRBJ1-2|TRBV19|once|NA
CASRVTGSPFGYTF
TGTGCCAGTAGGGTTACAGGGAGCCCCTTTGGCTACACCTTC
>TRBJ2-2|TRBV5-1|NA|NA
CASSSAGRNTGELFF
TGCGCCAGCAGCTCGGCCGGGCGGAACACCGGGGAGCTGTTTTTT
>TRBJ2-6|TRBV6-1|NA|NA
CASSGQGSSGANVLTF
TGTGCCAGCAGTGGCCAGGGTAGCTCTGGGGCCAACGTCCTGACTTTC
>TRBJ1-2|TRBV2|NA|NA
CASSETGSNYGYTF
TGTGCCAGCAGTGAAACGGGGAGTAACTATGGCTACACCTTC
>TRBJ2-1|TRBV5-1|once|NA
CASSLGGQPKINEQFF
TGCGCCAGCAGCCTCGGGGGACAGCCCAAAATCAATGAGCAGTTCTTC
>TRBJ2-1|TRBV11-1|NA|TRBD2
CASSSTGGPNNEQFF
TGTGCCAGCAGCTCGACGGGGGGGCCCAACAATGAGCAGTTCTTC
>TRBJ1-1|TRBV6-1|NA|NA
CASSDNRDDDEAFF
TGTGCCAGCAGTGATAACAGGGACGATGATGAAGCTTTCTTT
>TRBJ2-2|TRBV5-1|NA|TRBD2
CASSGASGGRANTGELFF
TGCGCCAGCAGCGGTGCTAGCGGGGGCCGCGCGAACACCGGGGAGCTGTTTTTT
>TRBJ1-1|TRBV5-5|NA|NA
CASSLVLGQPNTEAFF
TGTGCCAGCAGCTTGGTCTTAGGACAGCCGAACACTGAAGCTTTCTTT
>TRBJ2-1|TRBV6-1|NA|NA
CASSDPGAGEQFF
TGTGCCAGCAGTGATCCCGGAGCCGGGGAGCAGTTCTTC
>TRBJ1-1|TRBV19|NA|NA
CASSTTGNTEAFF
TGTGCCAGTAGTACTACAGGAAACACTGAAGCTTTCTTT
>TRBJ1-4|TRBV19|once|NA
CASSKGQPLGKLFF
TGTGCCAGTAGTAAAGGACAGCCTTTGGGAAAACTGTTTTTT
>TRBJ2-1|TRBV11-2|NA|NA
CASSQRLANEQFF
TGTGCCAGCAGCCAACGGCTGGCCAATGAGCAGTTCTTC
>TRBJ1-3|TRBV5-4|NA|NA
CASSLRAESGNTIYF
TGTGCCAGCAGCTTGAGGGCAGAGTCTGGAAACACCATATATTTT
>TRBJ2-5|TRBV24-1|NA|TRBD1
CATSAGTAQETQYF
TGTGCCACCAGTGCCGGGACAGCACAAGAGACCCAGTACTTC
>TRBJ1-1|TRBV30|once|NA
CAWTVLNTEAFF
TGTGCCTGGACTGTCCTGAACACTGAAGCTTTCTTT
>TRBJ1-2|TRBV5-6|NA|NA
CASSLVGDGYGYTF
TGTGCCAGCAGCTTGGTTGGGGACGGCTATGGCTACACCTTC
>TRBJ1-2|TRBV19|once|NA
CASQRDPGPYGYTF
TGTGCCAGTCAACGAGATCCGGGGCCGTATGGCTACACCTTC
>TRBJ2-3|TRBV2|NA|NA
CASSFLSTDTQYF
TGTGCCAGCAGTTTTCTGAGCACAGATACGCAGTATTTT
>TRBJ2-3|TRBV6-2/TRBV6-3|NA|NA
CASSYRVAGSTDTQYF
TGTGCCAGCAGTTACCGGGTTGCGGGGAGCACAGATACGCAGTATTTT
>TRBJ1-5|TRBV7-2|NA|NA
CASSLVHNQPQHF
TGTGCCAGCAGCTTAGTACACAATCAGCCCCAGCATTTT
>TRBJ2-5|TRBV9|once|TRBD2
CASSVTSGGEGTQYF
TGTGCCAGCAGCGTGACTAGCGGTGGAGAGGGGACCCAGTACTTC
>TRBJ2-2|TRBV6-5|NA|NA
CASRYRLENTGELFF
TGTGCCAGCAGGTACAGATTAGAGAACACCGGGGAGCTGTTTTTT
>TRBJ2-2|TRBV30|few|TRBD1
CAWTRQGIYTGELFF
TGTGCCTGGACTCGACAGGGGATTTACACCGGGGAGCTGTTTTTT
>TRBJ1-6|TRBV21-1|NA|NA
CASSAPPSSYYNSPLHF
TGTGCCAGCAGCGCACCACCAAGCAGTTACTATAATTCACCCCTCCACTTT
>TRBJ1-5|TRBV19|few|TRBD1
CASRPTGSGQPQHF
TGTGCCAGTAGGCCGACAGGGTCTGGACAGCCCCAGCATTTT
>TRBJ2-1|TRBV7-2|NA|NA
CASSFFGDEQFF
TGTGCCAGCAGCTTTTTTGGGGATGAGCAGTTCTTC
>TRBJ1-1|TRBV6-6|NA|NA
CASSAPGTNTEAFF
TGTGCCAGCAGTGCGCCCGGGACGAACACTGAAGCTTTCTTT
>TRBJ2-2|TRBV9|NA|TRBD1
CASSAWTGAGGGELFF
TGTGCCAGCAGCGCCTGGACAGGGGCAGGGGGCGGGGAGCTGTTTTTT